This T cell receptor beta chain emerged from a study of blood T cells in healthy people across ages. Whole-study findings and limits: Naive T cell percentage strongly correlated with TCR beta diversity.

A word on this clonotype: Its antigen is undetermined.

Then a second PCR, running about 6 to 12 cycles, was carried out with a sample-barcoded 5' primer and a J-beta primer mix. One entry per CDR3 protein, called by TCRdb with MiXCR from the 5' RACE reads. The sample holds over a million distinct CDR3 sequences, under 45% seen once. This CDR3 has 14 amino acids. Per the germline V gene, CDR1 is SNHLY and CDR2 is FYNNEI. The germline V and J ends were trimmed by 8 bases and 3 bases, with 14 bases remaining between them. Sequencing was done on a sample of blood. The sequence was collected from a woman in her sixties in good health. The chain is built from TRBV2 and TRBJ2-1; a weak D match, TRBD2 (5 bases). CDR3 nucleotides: TGTGCCAGCCGCGCCCCCAGCGGCTACAATGAGCAGTTCTTC. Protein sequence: CASRAPSGYNEQFF.